The rows below give T cell receptor beta chains drawn from one sample of a study of blood T cell repertoires in COVID-19. Profiling relied on immunoSEQ multiplex PCR, and the TCRdb table lists in-frame clones only, not all of them. Of under 300,000 clones listed, around 82% are singletons. Input material: peripheral blood. Source of these receptors: an elderly woman with active or convalescent COVID-19. Each CDR3 is given with its conserved first and last residue. The D gene is left open where the match is weak. Expanded clones are given a class, and other clones once, few, many or no size at all.

>TRBJ2-7|TRBV5-1|-|14|-
CASSLAGISDEQYF
TGCGCCAGCAGCTTGGCCGGGATTTCGGACGAGCAGTACTTC
>TRBJ2-1|TRBV6-5|-|13|TRBD2
CATQAGIYNEQFF
TGTGCCACACAAGCGGGAATCTACAATGAGCAGTTCTTC
>TRBJ2-7|TRBV14|-|14|TRBD1
CASSQKIDRGEQYF
TGTGCCAGCAGCCAAAAAATTGACAGGGGGGAGCAGTACTTC
>TRBJ2-2|TRBV10-3|-|16|-
CAISESGHTNTGELFF
TGTGCCATCAGTGAATCGGGACACACGAACACCGGGGAGCTGTTTTTT
>TRBJ1-1|TRBV3-1/TRBV3-2|-|14|-
CASSPTPPGTEAFF
TGTGCCAGCAGCCCAACCCCGCCGGGGACTGAAGCTTTCTTT
>TRBJ2-3|TRBV7-9|-|15|TRBD2
CASRSSGSGTDTQYF
TGTGCCAGCAGAAGTAGCGGGAGTGGCACAGATACGCAGTATTTT
>TRBJ2-1|TRBV6-5|-|14|-
CASSYDPSPGEQFF
TGTGCCAGCAGTTACGACCCTAGCCCCGGTGAGCAGTTCTTC
>TRBJ1-1|TRBV12-3/TRBV12-4|-|13|TRBD1
CASSSRQGAEAFF
TGTGCCAGCAGTTCTCGACAGGGGGCTGAAGCTTTCTTT
>TRBJ1-2|TRBV19|-|13|-
CASSMSWQGGYTF
TGTGCCAGTAGTATGAGTTGGCAGGGAGGCTACACCTTC
>TRBJ2-7|TRBV3-1/TRBV3-2|-|15|TRBD2
CASSLRTSGTYEQYF
TGTGCCAGCAGCCTACGGACTAGCGGGACCTACGAGCAGTACTTC
>TRBJ2-6|TRBV10-2|-|16|TRBD1
CASRPDRVYGANVLTF
TGCGCCAGCAGGCCGGACAGGGTGTATGGGGCCAACGTCCTGACTTTC
>TRBJ2-7|TRBV18|-|18|TRBD1
CASSPGQGGLSDSYEQYF
TGTGCCAGCTCCCCCGGACAGGGAGGACTTTCGGACTCCTACGAGCAGTACTTC
>TRBJ1-5|TRBV5-1|-|15|-
CASSPLGATPWPQHF
TGCGCCAGCAGCCCCCTTGGGGCCACTCCTTGGCCCCAGCATTTT
>TRBJ2-7|TRBV7-9|-|16|TRBD1
CASSLVSGQGPYEQYF
TGTGCCAGCAGCTTAGTATCGGGACAGGGGCCCTACGAGCAGTACTTC
>TRBJ2-1|TRBV11-3|-|17|TRBD2
CASSLSGTSGTYNEQFF
TGTGCCAGCAGCTTATCCGGGACTAGCGGGACTTACAATGAGCAGTTCTTC
>TRBJ1-6|TRBV5-5|-|14|-
CASSVGGANSPLHF
TGTGCCAGCAGCGTAGGGGGGGCGAATTCACCCCTCCACTTT
>TRBJ1-1|TRBV28|-|12|-
CASSWTRAEAFF
TGTGCCAGCAGTTGGACTAGGGCTGAAGCTTTCTTT
>TRBJ1-2|TRBV12-3/TRBV12-4|-|12|-
CASSLASYGYTF
TGTGCCAGCAGTTTAGCGAGCTATGGCTACACCTTC
>TRBJ1-3|TRBV19|-|15|-
CASSMRQSSGNTIYF
TGTGCCAGTAGTATGAGACAGTCCTCTGGAAACACCATATATTTT
>TRBJ1-5|TRBV11-2|-|14|-
CASSLGHGNQPQHF
TGTGCCAGCAGCTTGGGACACGGAAATCAGCCCCAGCATTTT
>TRBJ2-7|TRBV2|-|14|TRBD1
CASSQQGYSYEQYF
TGTGCCAGCAGTCAACAGGGGTACTCCTACGAGCAGTACTTC
>TRBJ2-3|TRBV7-8|-|16|-
CASSPRALATTDTQYF
TGTGCCAGCAGCCCCAGGGCATTGGCTACCACAGATACGCAGTATTTT
>TRBJ2-5|TRBV15|few|16|TRBD1
CATSRGRQGGRETQYF
TGTGCCACCAGCAGAGGCCGACAGGGGGGACGAGAGACCCAGTACTTC
>TRBJ2-2|TRBV14|-|20|TRBD2
CASSQDNGLSSGRAAGELFF
TGTGCCAGCAGCCAAGATAATGGGTTATCTAGCGGGAGGGCCGCCGGGGAGCTGTTTTTT
>TRBJ2-1|TRBV28|-|11|TRBD1
CATTDRGPVVF
TGTGCCACCACGGACAGGGGGCCTGTTGTCTTC
>TRBJ2-1|TRBV5-1|-|17|TRBD1
CASSRKTGGFSLGEQFF
TGCGCCAGCAGCCGAAAAACAGGGGGCTTTAGTCTTGGGGAGCAGTTCTTC
>TRBJ1-1|TRBV7-8|few|14|-
CASSSSPDGLGAFF
TGTGCCAGCAGCTCTAGCCCCGACGGCTTAGGAGCTTTCTTT
>TRBJ1-1|TRBV29-1|-|10|-
CSVVTHEAFF
TGCAGCGTGGTGACTCACGAAGCTTTCTTT
>TRBJ1-2|TRBV10-2|-|12|-
CASSVTGDGYTF
TGCGCCAGCAGTGTGACAGGCGATGGCTACACCTTC
>TRBJ1-3|TRBV30|-|14|-
CAWSRGLSGNTIYF
TGTGCCTGGAGTCGGGGACTCTCTGGAAACACCATATATTTT
>TRBJ2-3|TRBV6-6|-|16|-
CASSYSDSLLTDTQYF
TGTGCCAGCAGTTACTCGGACAGCCTCTTAACAGATACGCAGTATTTT
>TRBJ1-2|TRBV3-1/TRBV3-2|-|17|-
CASSQDRSYRHSGGYTF
TGTGCCAGCAGCCAAGATAGGTCCTATAGGCACTCGGGTGGCTACACCTTC
>TRBJ1-6|TRBV6-5|-|14|-
CASSPGTLNSPLHF
TGTGCCAGCAGCCCCGGGACACTTAATTCACCCCTCCACTTT
>TRBJ1-2|TRBV3-1/TRBV3-2|-|15|-
CASSQFRVPYYGYTF
TGTGCCAGCAGCCAATTCAGGGTGCCATACTATGGCTACACCTTC
>TRBJ1-4|TRBV9|-|16|-
CASSVDSFATNEKLFF
TGTGCCAGCAGCGTAGACAGTTTTGCAACTAATGAAAAACTGTTTTTT
>TRBJ1-1|TRBV7-9|-|13|-
CASSLDLRTEAFF
TGTGCCAGCAGCTTAGACCTGAGGACTGAAGCTTTCTTT
>TRBJ2-7|TRBV9|-|17|TRBD1
CASSVGQGLTPSYEQYF
TGTGCCAGCAGCGTGGGACAGGGGCTAACCCCCTCCTACGAGCAGTACTTC